This T cell receptor (beta chain) comes out of a study of blood T cell repertoires in COVID-19. V was clipped by 6 bases and J by 3 bases, with 15 bases between them. CDR1 MNHEY and CDR2 SVGAGI come from the germline V gene. The CDR3 totals 14 residues. This table comes from immunoSEQ multiplex PCR, and its TCRdb copy is limited to in-frame clones, with some not included. The data contain 400,000 or so clones, more than 75% of them singletons. Only a few counts were recorded for this clone. Cohort placement rested on clinical history that participants reported themselves. Input material: PBMCs or T cells enriched from blood (not recorded which). This TCR came from a man aged 35-49 years in a cohort exposed to, infected with or recovered from COVID-19 (not recorded which). The chain uses TRBV6-5 and TRBJ2-7; TRBD1 is a possible D gene (6 bases). The CDR3 nucleotides read TGTGCCAGCAGGGACCGGGACACAGGCTACGAGCAGTACTTC. This sequence encodes CASRDRDTGYEQYF.